The T cell receptor (beta chain) described here comes from a study of blood T cells in healthy people across ages. With respect to this clonotype: Its antigen remains unknown.

Next came a second PCR, run for about 7 to 12 cycles, which used a sample-barcoded 5' primer along with a J-beta primer mix. TCRdb called the 5' RACE reads again in MiXCR, with one record for every CDR3 protein. This table has about 930,000 distinct CDR3 sequences, about 29% appearing once. Study observations and caveats: Older age went with lower TCR beta diversity per million T cells, in a roughly linear way.

In germline, CDR1 is MGHDK, CDR2 SYGVNS. The CDR3 loop spans 13 amino acids. J lost 9 bases, V lost 8 bases, and 10 bases had no gene match. Every sample had a minimum of 6 million PBMCs isolated. These data were also filed under a second study, of T cells of mothers and their children. That source reports: The second PCR used the M1S primer, and this primer added sample barcodes and 2-4 random nucleotides. For each mother, over 8 million TCR beta CDR3 reads were obtained, and for each child, a few million.

This clonotype was sampled from a woman between 40 and 55 years old in good health. The rearrangement links TRBV25-1 to TRBJ2-3; 8 positions agree with TRBD2. Sequenced input: blood. CDR3 amino acids: CASQGGGPKTQYF. The DNA for the CDR3 is TGTGCCAGCCAAGGCGGGGGGCCTAAGACGCAGTATTTT.